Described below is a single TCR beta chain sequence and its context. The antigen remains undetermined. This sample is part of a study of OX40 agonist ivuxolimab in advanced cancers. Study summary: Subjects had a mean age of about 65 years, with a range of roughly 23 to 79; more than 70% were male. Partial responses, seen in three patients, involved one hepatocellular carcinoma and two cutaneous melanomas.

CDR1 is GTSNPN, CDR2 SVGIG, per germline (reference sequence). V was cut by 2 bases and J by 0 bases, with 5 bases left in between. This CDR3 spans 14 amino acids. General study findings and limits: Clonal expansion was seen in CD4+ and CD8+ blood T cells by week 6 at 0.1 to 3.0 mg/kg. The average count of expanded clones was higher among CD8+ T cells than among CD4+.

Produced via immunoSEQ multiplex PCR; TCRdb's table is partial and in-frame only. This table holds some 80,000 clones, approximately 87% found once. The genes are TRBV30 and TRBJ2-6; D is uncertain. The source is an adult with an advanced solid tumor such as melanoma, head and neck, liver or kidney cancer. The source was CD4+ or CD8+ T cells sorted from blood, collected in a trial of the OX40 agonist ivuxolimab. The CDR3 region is CAWSMTSGANVLTF. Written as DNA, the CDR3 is TGTGCCTGGAGTATGACCTCTGGGGCCAACGTCCTGACTTTC. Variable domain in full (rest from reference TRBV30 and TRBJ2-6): SQTIHQWPATLVQPVGSPLSLECTVEGTSNPNLYWYRQAAGRGLQLLFYSVGIGQISSEVPQNLSASRPQDRQFILSSKKLLLSDSGFYLCAWSMTSGANVLTFGAGSRLTVL.